A single sample is the source of the 9 T cell receptor beta chains below, sequenced in a study of T cells in Graves' hyperthyroidism and ophthalmopathy. The investigators amplified TCR beta CDR3 regions from RNA transcripts. The study used the HTBI primer set for a first-round RT-PCR of the TCR CDR3. Each CDR3 protein gets one entry after TCRdb re-called the multiplex PCR reads with MiXCR. This table holds 300,000 to 400,000 distinct CDR3 sequences, about 15% found once. The sample comprised blood. The receptors shown here come from a woman younger than 45 with Graves' hyperthyroidism.

The chain combines TRBV14 with TRBJ2-3; 10 bases align to TRBD1. The germline V gene encodes CDR1 SGHDN and CDR2 FVKESK. The CDR3 is made up of 15 amino acids. The V and J ends lost 3 bases and 4 bases, in that order; junction bases with no gene match: 4. The CDR3 region is CASSQIGQGADTQYF. The DNA of the CDR3 is TGTGCCAGCAGCCAGATCGGACAGGGGGCAGATACGCAGTATTTT.

This clonotype was counted ten times or more. V and J are TRBV28 and TRBJ1-2, with 7 positions matching TRBD1. Germline V gene sequence: CDR1 MDHEN, CDR2 SYDVKM. With 8 bases clipped from V and 4 bases from J, the junction kept 10 bases outside the gene matches. The CDR3 consists of 14 residues. CDR3 nucleotides: TGTGCCAGCGGCCCTCCGGGACAGCCCTATGGCTACACCTTC. It yields the protein CASGPPGQPYGYTF.

In its sample, this clonotype was seen many times. The chain combines TRBV6-6 with TRBJ2-5; 11 bases match TRBD1. V shed 2 bases and J 4 bases; nucleotides not matched to a gene: 12. The CDR3 covers 18 residues. Germline CDR1 MNHNY, CDR2 SVGAGI (reference sequence). CDR3 bases: TGTGCCAGCAGTTACGGAGCGTGGACAGGGGGCGATGGAGAGACCCAGTACTTC. This sequence encodes CASSYGAWTGGDGETQYF.

This clonotype was counted between two and nine times. Here the CDR3 DNA reads TGTGCCAGCAGCCCCAGGACAGGGAACCATGAAAAACTGTTTTTT. Protein: CASSPRTGNHEKLFF. The J gene is TRBJ1-4, the V gene TRBV13; 8 bases agree with TRBD1. The germline gives CDR1 PRHDT, CDR2 FYEKMQ (reference sequence). This CDR3 has 15 residues. V was pared by 5 bases and J by 6 bases, with 8 bases of the junction left unmatched.

This clonotype was seen repeatedly, ten times or more. The chain is built from TRBV5-6 and TRBJ2-7; D may be TRBD2 (5 bases). Germline-derived CDR1 and CDR2 are SGHDT and YYEEEE. CDR3 length: 13 residues. V lost 0 bases, J lost 5 bases, and 9 bases lay in between. CDR3 residues: CASSLAGVNEQYF. In DNA, the CDR3 is TGTGCCAGCAGCTTGGCCGGGGTCAACGAGCAGTACTTC.

This clonotype was recorded at least ten times. V and J are TRBV28 and TRBJ2-7, with TRBD2 identical over 8 bases. CDR1 MDHEN and CDR2 SYDVKM come from the germline V gene. The CDR3 length is 14 residues. V lost 8 bases and J lost 2; bases outside the gene matches: 8. CDR3 DNA sequence: TGTGCCAGCCGCGCGGGAGGAGCGGCCTACGAGCAGTACTTC. It encodes CASRAGGAAYEQYF.

This clonotype was found many times. V usage is TRBV6-6 and J usage is TRBJ1-4; 10 bases agree with TRBD1. Germline loops: CDR1 MNHNY, CDR2 SVGAGI (reference sequence). This CDR3 region has 15 residues. After removal of 2 bases from V and 8 bases from J, the junction contained 5 bases not matched to a gene. DNA of the CDR3: TGTGCCAGCAGTTACCCGGGACAGGGGAGCGAAAAACTGTTTTTT. Encoded protein: CASSYPGQGSEKLFF.

In this sample, this clonotype turned up many times. The CDR3 region is CASSFPGQPYGYTF. The CDR3 region has the DNA TGTGCCAGCAGTTTTCCAGGCCAGCCATATGGCTACACCTTC. The chain is built from TRBV12-3 or TRBV12-4 and TRBJ1-2; no definite D call. CDR3 length: 14 residues. V was pared by 3 bases and J by 5 bases, with 13 bases between.

This clonotype appeared a few times. This chain uses TRBV13 with TRBJ2-5; 7 positions agree with TRBD2. Germline V gene data show CDR1 as PRHDT and CDR2 as FYEKMQ (reference sequence). With 3 bases clipped from V and 6 bases from J, the junction kept 7 bases outside the gene matches. The CDR3 has 14 residues. This CDR3 reads CASSFRGGRQTQYF. In nucleotides, the CDR3 is TGTGCCAGCAGCTTTAGGGGAGGGCGGCAGACCCAGTACTTC.